This is a list of T cell receptor beta chains from one sample in a study of T cell changes during pregnancy in multiple sclerosis. Libraries were prepared by immunoSEQ multiplex PCR; TCRdb keeps only in-frame clonotypes and omits some of them. Altogether more than 65,000 clones are present, approximately 92% being singletons, with the ten largest covering around 0.21%. The sequencing here drew on CD4+ T cells from peripheral blood mononuclear cells, taken before pregnancy. The receptors were gathered from a female donor with multiple sclerosis, enrolled in a pregnancy study. Both conserved end residues are part of each CDR3. A D gene is named only where the DNA matches it firmly. Clone size is shown for a subset of rows, as once, few, many or a class of expanded clone.

j_call clone_size v_call d_call cdr3_nt cdr3_aa
TRBJ2-7 . TRBV13 TRBD2 TGTGCCAGCAGCCCTTCGGGGGGGAGCTCCTACGAGCAGTACTTC CASSPSGGSSYEQYF
TRBJ2-1 . TRBV7-3 TRBD2 TGTGCCAGCAGCCGGCGGGGGGCCCGCTTTTACAATGAGCAGTTCTTC CASSRRGARFYNEQFF
TRBJ1-1 . TRBV30 TRBD1 TGTGCCTGGAGTCGGGCCCGGGGACAGGGGGACACTGAAGCTTTCTTT CAWSRARGQGDTEAFF
TRBJ1-1 . TRBV5-1 TRBD1 TGCGCCAGCAGCGCCGTTCCGGGACAGGGCTCGGTGGCTTTCTTT CASSAVPGQGSVAFF
TRBJ2-1 . TRBV20-1 . TGCAGTTCAAGCCTAGGATTTGAGCAGTTCTTC CSSSLGFEQFF
TRBJ1-1 . TRBV9 . TGTGCCAGCAGCGTAGATCAGGGCCCCGTGGAGGCTTTCTTT CASSVDQGPVEAFF
TRBJ2-4 . TRBV2 . TGTGCCAGCAGTGAGTTTATCCAGGCCAAAAACATTCAGTACTTC CASSEFIQAKNIQYF
TRBJ2-2 . TRBV18 . TGTGCCAGCTCACCACGGGTGAACGGGTATCGGACCGGGGAGCTGTTTTTT CASSPRVNGYRTGELFF
TRBJ2-2 . TRBV7-2 . TGTGCCAGCAGCTTAACCCGACAGTGGTTGACCGGGGAGCTGTTTTTT CASSLTRQWLTGELFF
TRBJ2-1 once TRBV7-7 TRBD1 TGTGCCAGCAGCCCAGGGGCAGGGGGCAATGAGCAGTTCTTC CASSPGAGGNEQFF
TRBJ1-3 . TRBV4-2 . TGTGCCAGCAGCCTCCCCGGGGGGGTAGGAGGAAACACCATATATTTT CASSLPGGVGGNTIYF
TRBJ2-7 . TRBV19 TRBD1 TGTGCCAGTAGTGCCTGGACAGGGGATCCACTAGTTAGCGAGCAGTACTTC CASSAWTGDPLVSEQYF
TRBJ2-1 . TRBV9 TRBD2 TGTGCCAGCAACCGGGAGGGAATCTACAATGAGCAGTTCTTC CASNREGIYNEQFF
TRBJ1-1 . TRBV2 TRBD1 TGTGCCAGCAGTGCGGGGACAGGCAGTCCAGCTTTCTTT CASSAGTGSPAFF
TRBJ2-7 . TRBV9 . TGTGCCAGCAGCGGTGGGGGCGGAACCTACGAGCAGTACTTC CASSGGGGTYEQYF
TRBJ2-7 once TRBV14 TRBD2 TGTGCCAGCAGTCTGACTAGCGGGGGGGCCTACGAGCAGTACTTC CASSLTSGGAYEQYF
TRBJ2-3 . TRBV21-1 . TGTGCCAGCAGCAACCCGCCGGGACTAAGCACAGATACGCAGTATTTT CASSNPPGLSTDTQYF
TRBJ1-5 . TRBV6-6 TRBD1 TGTGCCAGCACACAGGGGAATCAGCCCCAGCATTTT CASTQGNQPQHF
TRBJ2-5 . TRBV18 TRBD1 TGTGCCAGCTCACCACCGGGACAGGGTGAGACCCAGTACTTC CASSPPGQGETQYF
TRBJ2-3 once TRBV6-1 TRBD2 TGTGCCAGCAGTGACGGGGTAGCGGGGGCCTACACAGATACGCAGTATTTT CASSDGVAGAYTDTQYF
TRBJ2-4 once TRBV27 . TGTGCCAGCAGTCCTGCCGAACTAGCCAAAAACATTCAGTACTTC CASSPAELAKNIQYF
TRBJ2-4 once TRBV7-9 TRBD2 TGTGCCAGCAGCGGGACTAGCGGCAAAAACATTCAGTACTTC CASSGTSGKNIQYF
TRBJ1-2 . TRBV6-6 TRBD1 TGTGCCAGCAACCCAGACAGGGCCTATGGCTACACCTTC CASNPDRAYGYTF
TRBJ1-4 . TRBV27 TRBD1 TGTGCCAGCAGTCAACAGGGGTCTACTAATGAAAAACTGTTTTTT CASSQQGSTNEKLFF
TRBJ2-3 . TRBV5-6 TRBD2 TGTGCCAGCAGCGCCGGGACTAGCGGGGGAATAAGCACAGATACGCAGTATTTT CASSAGTSGGISTDTQYF
TRBJ1-1 once TRBV5-8 TRBD1 TGTGCCAGCAGATTCAGGGGGAGTGCTGAAGCTTTCTTT CASRFRGSAEAFF
TRBJ2-2 . TRBV10-3 TRBD1 TGTGCCATCAGTGGCGGACAGGGAACCGGGGAGCTGTTTTTT CAISGGQGTGELFF
TRBJ1-4 once TRBV7-9 . TGTGCCAGCAGCTCCTCGGACTTACACGGCGAAAAACTGTTTTTT CASSSSDLHGEKLFF
TRBJ1-1 . TRBV28 . TGTGCCAGCAGCACTATCGGGGGTAGCACTGAAGCTTTCTTT CASSTIGGSTEAFF
TRBJ2-7 . TRBV6-5 . TGTGCCAGCAGTCCCCAGGAGGGGAGAGTCAGCGAGCAGTACTTC CASSPQEGRVSEQYF
TRBJ1-1 once TRBV5-6 TRBD1 TGTGCCAGCAGCTTGGTGGACAGGGGAATAGAGGCTTTCTTT CASSLVDRGIEAFF
TRBJ2-1 . TRBV5-1 TRBD2 TGCGCCAGCAGCTACGGGACTAGCGGGGGGTCTAATGAGCAGTTCTTC CASSYGTSGGSNEQFF
TRBJ2-3 . TRBV28 TRBD2 TGTGCCAGCAGTTCTCTAACTAGCGGGAGAGTTGCAGATACGCAGTATTTT CASSSLTSGRVADTQYF
TRBJ1-5 few TRBV27 . TGTGCCAGCAGAGCTAGACAGGATAGCAATCAGCCCCAGCATTTT CASRARQDSNQPQHF
TRBJ1-1 . TRBV14 . TGTGCCAGCAGCCAAACCCCCCGGGGGAGACTGAACACTGAAGCTTTCTTT CASSQTPRGRLNTEAFF
TRBJ2-3 many TRBV4-2 TRBD1 TGTGCCAGCAGCCAAGATGCCCCGGGACAGGGGGCAGATACGCAGTATTTT CASSQDAPGQGADTQYF
TRBJ1-6 . TRBV6-6 . TGTGCCAGCAGGGAGGAGGGCCTGGGTAATTCACCCCTCCACTTT CASREEGLGNSPLHF
TRBJ1-1 once TRBV30 . TGTGCCTGGAGTCTGGGACTCCGGGACACTGAAGCTTTCTTT CAWSLGLRDTEAFF
TRBJ1-2 once TRBV11-2 . TGTGCCAGCAGCTTAGCAGGGACTTACTATGGCTACACCTTC CASSLAGTYYGYTF
TRBJ1-6 . TRBV6-1 . TGTGCCAGCAGTGAAGGCAGGGCCATCGGTTCACCCCTCCACTTT CASSEGRAIGSPLHF
TRBJ1-3 . TRBV5-6 . TGTGCCAGCAGCTTGGGAACAGCCTCTGGAAACACCATATATTTT CASSLGTASGNTIYF
TRBJ2-1 . TRBV6-5 . TGTGCCAGCAGTTACTCGGGGGGGCCCTTTCCCAATGAGCAGTTCTTC CASSYSGGPFPNEQFF
TRBJ2-3 once TRBV19 . TGTGCCAGTAGGGACACCGGCACAGATACGCAGTATTTT CASRDTGTDTQYF
TRBJ2-5 . TRBV6-1 . TGTGCCAGTAGTCGGGGGGCATCGGAGACCCAGTACTTC CASSRGASETQYF